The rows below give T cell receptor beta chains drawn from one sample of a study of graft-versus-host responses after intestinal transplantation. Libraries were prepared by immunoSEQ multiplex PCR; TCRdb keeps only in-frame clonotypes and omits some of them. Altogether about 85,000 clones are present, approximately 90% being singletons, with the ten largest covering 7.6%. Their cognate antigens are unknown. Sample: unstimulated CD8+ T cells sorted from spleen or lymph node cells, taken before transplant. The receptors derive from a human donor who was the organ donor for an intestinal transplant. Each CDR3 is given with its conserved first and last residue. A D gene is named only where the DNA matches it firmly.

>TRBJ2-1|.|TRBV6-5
CASSEGRDEQFF
TGTGCCAGCAGTGAGGGTAGGGATGAGCAGTTCTTC
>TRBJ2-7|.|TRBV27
CASSFSGTNYEQYF
TGTGCCAGCAGTTTTAGCGGCACAAACTACGAGCAGTACTTC
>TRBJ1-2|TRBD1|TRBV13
CASSFSTGASGGYTF
TGTGCCAGCAGCTTTTCGACAGGGGCTTCGGGTGGCTACACCTTC
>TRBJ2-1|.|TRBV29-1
CSVGVAVYQTTYNEQFF
TGCAGCGTTGGGGTGGCGGTATACCAAACCACCTACAATGAGCAGTTCTTC
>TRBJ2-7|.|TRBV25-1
CASINEQYF
TGTGCCAGCATAAACGAGCAGTACTTC
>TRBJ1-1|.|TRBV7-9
CASSLKKRTRNTEAFF
TGTGCCAGCAGCTTAAAGAAGAGGACAAGGAACACTGAAGCTTTCTTT
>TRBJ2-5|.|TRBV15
CATSRDQGPRETQYF
TGTGCCACCAGCAGAGACCAGGGTCCCAGGGAGACCCAGTACTTC
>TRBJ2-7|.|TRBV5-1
CASSPDPGDGYEQYF
TGCGCCAGCAGCCCCGACCCGGGAGACGGCTACGAGCAGTACTTC
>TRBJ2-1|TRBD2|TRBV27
CASSLTGGSRNEQFF
TGTGCCAGCAGTTTGACGGGCGGGAGTCGTAATGAGCAGTTCTTC
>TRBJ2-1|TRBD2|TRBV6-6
CASRRLAGGHEQFF
TGTGCCAGCAGACGACTAGCGGGTGGCCATGAGCAGTTCTTC